This T cell receptor beta chain comes out of a study of T-cell memory formation after mild COVID-19. This clonotype was found a few times. Losses at the gene ends were 1 base for V and 3 bases for J; bases not matched to a gene: 4. The CDR3 totals 16 residues. Germline V gene sequence: CDR1 SNHLY, CDR2 FYNNEI. TCRdb redid the calling of the 5' RACE reads with MiXCR, one entry per CDR3 protein. Among over 150,000 distinct CDR3 sequences listed, 20% to 25% were seen once. The source material was PBMCs or a T cell subset sorted from them (not recorded which). The TCR sequence derives from an adult woman who had mild COVID-19 (a few samples of this study predate the infection). Cell type and time point are not known. The chain uses TRBV2 and TRBJ2-1; 9 bases align to TRBD2. The CDR3 spells CASSEEGREGYNEQFF. The CDR3 nucleotides are TGTGCCAGCAGTGAAGAGGGGCGGGAGGGCTACAATGAGCAGTTCTTC.